The sequence of this T cell receptor (beta chain) was determined in a study of spatial heterogeneity in lung cancer. TCRdb re-called the 5' RACE reads through MiXCR, storing one row per CDR3 protein. This table has about 35,000 distinct CDR3 sequences, under 4% appearing once. V was clipped by 4 bases and J by 6 bases; unmatched bases: 7. This CDR3 spans 15 amino acids. CDR1 is LNHNV, CDR2 YYDKDF, per germline (reference sequence). The table lists this clonotype with many counts. As to time point: sample taken at primary tumor resection. This rearrangement joins TRBV15 to TRBJ2-2, with 8 bases fitting TRBD2. This sequence originates from a male donor with early-stage non-small cell lung cancer. Here the sequenced sample was normal lung tissue next to the tumor, taken at surgery. The CDR3 loop is CATSKFREGPGELFF. Here the CDR3 DNA reads TGTGCCACCAGCAAGTTCCGGGAGGGCCCCGGGGAGCTGTTTTTT.